This T cell receptor (beta chain) was captured in a study of shared clonotypes between healthy human individuals (dated by TCRdb to between 2020 and 2021). About the full investigation: The cohort comprised a couple of women and a few men aged 18 to 49 years. Libraries were prepared and TCR repertoires were sequenced by different laboratories using diverse techniques, in order to increase sequencing depth and limit assay-specific biases. For each donor, CD4 naive and CD4 memory were each run on three plates, CD8 naive on two plates, and CD8 memory on one plate. To estimate repertoire size and how much clonotype sharing occurs between individuals, the study deeply sequenced the blood TCR repertoires of several healthy adults. Per donor, leukapheresis produced somewhere between about 0.9 and 9 billion PBMCs.

On the study overall, not on this receptor specifically: Incomplete sequencing was indicated by rarefaction of sorted-subset datasets, despite the large sequencing depth. Approximately 5% of naive CD4, 3.5% of naive CD8, approximately 2% of memory CD4, and about 0.4% of memory CD8 clonotypes were shared across a few donors. Sampling was restricted to blood, and TCR repertoires in tissue are likely to differ from TCR repertoires in blood. Estimated clonotype richness was generally larger for naive than for memory subsets. Based on pairwise subsampling, the degree of clonotype sharing among donors was expected to be affected by sequencing depth. The genetic and exposure-history diversity represented was limited by the small number of donors. Clonotypes shared by all four sorted-subset donors showed higher generation probabilities than non-shared clonotypes.

Donors were healthy HIV-negative adults with no recently reported acute infections or vaccinations. Only Caucasian adults living in Nashville, Tennessee, USA were represented among the donors. CD4+ T cells were enriched by magnetic negative selection; naive cells were then positively selected on CD45RA, and the negative fraction formed the memory subset. After blood collection by leukapheresis, PBMCs were isolated using Ficoll-Histopaque density gradient centrifugation and then cryopreserved in the vapor phase of liquid nitrogen. Purity and quantity of every magnetically sorted T cell population were checked by analytical flow cytometry. From each sorted fraction, genomic DNA was isolated and quantified by UV absorbance on a Nanodrop 2000c. Turning to this clone: No antigen is known for it. Base quality data are lacking; no much larger clone is found one base away.

According to the germline V gene, CDR1 reads MDHEN and CDR2 reads SYDVKM. From the cysteine up to the phenylalanine, the CDR3 has a length of 15 residues. Only the CDR3 DNA is retained, 45 bases long and in frame from the first base. Trimming takes 3 bases from V and 4 bases from J, and the germline ends sit 15 bases apart. Using the deep immunoSEQ assay, TCR CDR3 regions were amplified from genomic DNA by multiplex PCR. Genomic DNA extracted from each cell subset was distributed evenly over all wells of several immunoSEQ 96-well plates, and each plate served as one replicate. For sorted subsets, about 200 ng genomic DNA, equal to 30,000 to 35,000 T cell genomes, was loaded into each replicate PCR. The purified libraries were quantified using a Qubit 3.0 fluorometer, sized with a Bioanalyzer 2100, and then quantified again using the KAPA Library Quantification kit. Every immunoSEQ 96-well plate was sequenced on a separate single-read 150-cycle Illumina NextSeq 550 flow cell. Regarding the original processing steps: Because the immunoSEQ output included only junctional sequences and no quality scores, the filtering could not be the same as the filtering used for full-length reads. To assign V/J genes and CDR3, sequences were annotated using PyIR, a Python wrapper for IgBLAST v1.9, with IMGT germline references. Any read was removed if the V/J assignment was weak (E-value above 1e-6), the CDR3 was missing, or the read contained stop codons, out-of-frame junctions, or ambiguous translated residues. V3J clonotypes were defined as sequences sharing an identical inferred V gene, J gene, and CDR3 amino acid sequence. The percentage overlap between two repertoires was calculated by dividing the number of shared unique clonotypes by the size of the smaller repertoire. Richness of each repertoire was evaluated using RTK rarefaction, the Chao1 estimator, and Recon v2.1 estimates of unobserved clonotypes. OLGA was used to compute generation probabilities for all TCRbeta clonotypes that the gDNA method yielded from a few donors. In its TCRdb copy, this immuneACCESS table keeps in-frame sequences only and misses some clones. Where compared with another copy, unresolved V genes explain less than half of these, and the others have no known cause. V and J calls and clone size come straight from that table; D and trimming were deduced from the DNA. This sample gives more than 2,000,000 clones in total; just over 90% of them show up just once. The ten largest clonotypes hold 0.39% of the sample.

This TCR derives from a man younger than 30 in good health. Some clones in this sample may be carry-over from other donors' samples. What was sequenced was naive CD4+ T cells from PBMCs. Per the publication, the cell subset or site label means: CD45RA+ positively selected. The chain employs TRBV28 and TRBJ1-2, and possibly TRBD1, on 5 matching bases. CDR3 region: CASSLSQGGPYGYTF. In nucleotides, the sequence is TGTGCCAGCAGTTTGAGTCAGGGAGGTCCCTATGGCTACACCTTC.